The 4 T cell receptor beta chains reported below all come from one sample, sequenced in a study of Graves' ophthalmopathy and Graves' hyperthyroidism. Amplification of TCR beta CDR3 regions used RNA transcripts. In the first round, RT-PCR was carried out with HTBI primers, and a multiplex PCR formed the second round. TCRdb analysed the multiplex PCR reads with MiXCR anew, one entry per CDR3 protein. The sample contains approximately 640,000 distinct CDR3 sequences, roughly 39% of which appear only once. What was sequenced was peripheral blood. These receptors originate from an adult man with Graves' ophthalmopathy.

This chain links TRBV6-5 with TRBJ1-2, with 7 bases identical to TRBD1. The CDR3 covers 14 residues. After removal of 8 bases from V and 5 bases from J, the junction contained 11 bases not matched to a gene. The germline V gene encodes CDR1 MNHEY and CDR2 SVGAGI. The CDR3 nucleotides read TGTGCCAGCCGGGACAGTCTAATTAATTATGGCTACACCTTC. Its translation is CASRDSLINYGYTF.

On this clonotype itself: Since a much larger clone is just one base distant, this may be a read error. This chain joins TRBV6-5 and TRBJ1-4; D ambiguous. Germline values: CDR1 MNHEY, CDR2 SVGAGI. The CDR3 has 12 amino acids. The CDR3 loop is CASSDSEERLFF. As DNA, the CDR3 is TGTGCCAGCAGTGATTCGGAGGAAAGACTGTTTTTT.

This clonotype was seen a few times. The V and J genes are TRBV10-3 and TRBJ2-5; D may correspond to TRBD1 or TRBD2 (5 bases each). This CDR3 comprises 15 residues. V dropped 10 bases and J dropped 5 bases, with 23 bases sitting between them. Germline V gives CDR1 ENHRY, CDR2 SYGVKD. This CDR3 reads CASTLGVLPDETQYF. CDR3 sequence (DNA): TGTGCCAGCACCCTGGGGGTCCTGCCTGACGAGACCCAGTACTTC.

The rearrangement links TRBV7-3 to TRBJ2-6, with D tentatively TRBD2 (7 bases). V was trimmed by 4 bases and J by 4 bases, leaving 29 bases between them. The CDR3 spans 21 residues. The germline V gene encodes CDR1 SGHTA and CDR2 FQGTGA. The CDR3 DNA follows: TGTGCCAGCAGCTCGAAGGGAGGGAACACCGGGGGCGCATCGGGGGCCAACGTCCTGACTTTC. Translating gives CASSSKGGNTGGASGANVLTF.